The 14 T cell receptor beta chains below were found in one sample sequenced in a study of Ad26.COV2.S vaccination and SARS-CoV-2 variants. Using immunoSEQ multiplex PCR, the repertoire was profiled, and TCRdb retains in-frame clones only, with some absent. The table has roughly 380,000 clones, 92% seen once. This material consisted of peripheral blood, taken after recovery from COVID-19. The source of these receptors is a human donor who had recovered from COVID-19.

The chain couples TRBV19 to TRBJ1-1; D is uncertain. The CDR3 consists of 13 residues. V lost 5 bases to trimming and J lost 1 base, with 8 bases between them. Germline V gives CDR1 LNHDA, CDR2 SQIVND (reference sequence). This chain's CDR3 is CASSAPGNTEAFF. For the CDR3, the DNA is TGTGCCAGTAGTGCCCCAGGGAACACTGAAGCTTTCTTT.

V gene TRBV6-5 combines with J gene TRBJ1-2; D remains ambiguous. CDR1 is MNHEY, CDR2 SVGAGI, per germline. This CDR3 is 12 amino acids long. The V and J ends lost 7 bases and 6 bases respectively, with 12 bases between them. CDR3 in amino acids: CASTRWNDGYTF. Written as DNA, the CDR3 is TGTGCCAGCACCCGGTGGAACGATGGCTACACCTTC.

The CDR3 sequence is CASSLGRAVYEQYF. CDR3 sequence (DNA): TGTGCCAGCAGCTTGGGCAGGGCAGTTTACGAGCAGTACTTC. The J gene is TRBJ2-7, the V gene TRBV11-2; D is possibly TRBD1 (5 bases). V gave up 3 bases and J gave up 4 bases, with 13 bases separating them. CDR1 and CDR2 (germline): SGHAT, FQNNGV. The CDR3 has 14 amino acids.

This chain uses TRBV7-9 with TRBJ1-2; no reliable D call. Germline V gene data show CDR1 as SEHNR and CDR2 as FQNEAQ (reference sequence). The V and J ends lost 4 bases and 6 bases respectively, with 18 bases between them. The CDR3 runs 15 residues. As DNA, the CDR3 is TGTGCCAGCAGCTCCACAGAGGTGTTTCTTAATGGCTACACCTTC. It is translated as CASSSTEVFLNGYTF.

The chain has TRBV29-1 and TRBJ1-2; a possible D gene is TRBD1 (6 bases). This CDR3 comprises 13 residues. V was cut by 7 bases and J by 3 bases, with 15 bases left in between. Looked up from germline, CDR1 is SQVTM and CDR2 is ANQGSEA. The CDR3 reads CSAGNGGYYGYTF. DNA for the CDR3: TGCAGCGCCGGGAATGGGGGCTACTATGGCTACACCTTC.

The chain combines TRBV7-6 with TRBJ2-5; 13 bases match TRBD2. Per the germline V gene, CDR1 is SGHVS and CDR2 is FNYEAQ. J gave up 5 bases and V 5 bases, and 8 bases lay outside the gene matches. The CDR3 runs 16 residues. DNA for the CDR3: TGTGCCAGCAGCCTCCGGACTAGCGGGGGTTCGGAGACCCAGTACTTC. Translated, it gives CASSLRTSGGSETQYF. The complete variable domain, with remaining parts taken from reference TRBV7-6 and TRBJ2-5, reads GAGVSQSPRYKVTKRGQDVALRCDPISGHVSLYWYRQALGQGPEFLTYFNYEAQQDKSGLPNDRFSAERPEGSISTLTIQRTEQRDSAMYRCASSLRTSGGSETQYFGPGTRLLVL.

This clone appeared once. The rearrangement joins TRBV5-4 to TRBJ2-1; unclear D gene. The CDR3 is 12 residues long. CDR1 and CDR2 from the germline V gene are SGHNT and YYREEE (reference sequence). V lost 2 bases and J lost 9, with 9 bases in between. CDR3 DNA: TGTGCCAGCAGCTTTGCAGGCCTTGAGCAGTTCTTC. This sequence encodes CASSFAGLEQFF.

This clone was observed a few times. The chain has TRBV7-9 and TRBJ2-5; D is perhaps TRBD1 (6 bases). This CDR3 region has 15 residues. The germline V gene encodes CDR1 SEHNR and CDR2 FQNEAQ (reference sequence). The V gene lost 4 bases and the J gene lost 2 bases, with 14 bases spanning the gap. The CDR3 DNA follows: TGTGCCAGCAGCTACACCCACAGGGATCAAGAGACCCAGTACTTC. This gives the protein CASSYTHRDQETQYF.

J is TRBJ2-5 and V is TRBV6-5, with D perhaps assigned TRBD1 or TRBD2 (5 bases each). V dropped 0 bases and J dropped 4 bases, with 9 bases sitting between them. CDR1 is MNHEY, CDR2 SVGAGI, per germline. This CDR3 region has 14 residues. CDR3 DNA sequence: TGTGCCAGCAGTTACTCGGCAGGGACAGAGACCCAGTACTTC. Translating gives CASSYSAGTETQYF.

The chain couples TRBV10-3 to TRBJ2-4; no clear D gene. The V and J ends lost 3 bases and 3 bases respectively, with 9 bases between them. Germline CDR1 ENHRY, CDR2 SYGVKD. The CDR3 sequence is 14 residues long. Here the CDR3 DNA reads TGTGCCATCAGTGACAGGCAGAACAAAAACATTCAGTACTTC. Its protein product is CAISDRQNKNIQYF.

This rearrangement joins TRBV29-1 to TRBJ2-1; possibly TRBD2 for D (5 bases). From germline, CDR1 is SQVTM and CDR2 ANQGSEA. Trimming left V 6 bases short and J 0 bases short, with 21 bases between. This CDR3 region has 17 residues. This chain's CDR3 is CSVEGRVAPSSYNEQFF. CDR3 DNA sequence: TGCAGCGTAGAGGGTCGGGTAGCGCCGAGCTCCTACAATGAGCAGTTCTTC.

This clone was observed a handful of times. The CDR3 DNA sequence: TGTGCCAGCAGGTTCGGGGCTCACCTTAATTCACCCCTCCACTTT. It is translated as CASRFGAHLNSPLHF. J is TRBJ1-6 and V is TRBV27; a possible D gene is TRBD1 (5 bases). CDR1 MNHEY and CDR2 SMNVEV come from the germline V gene (reference sequence). V lost 6 bases and J lost 6, with 15 bases in between. CDR3 length equals 15 residues.

The chain joins TRBV5-1 to TRBJ1-1; 8 bases fit TRBD1. The CDR3 extends over 17 amino acids. Germline values: CDR1 SGHRS, CDR2 YFSETQ. V lost 0 bases to trimming and J lost 0 bases; unmatched junction nucleotides: 7. The CDR3 region is CASSLGGTGNMNTEAFF. The CDR3 DNA follows: TGCGCCAGCAGCTTGGGTGGGACAGGCAATATGAACACTGAAGCTTTCTTT.

V is TRBV12-3 or TRBV12-4 and J is TRBJ1-2; D not resolved. The V end was cut by 3 bases, the J end by 6 bases, with 11 bases between. The CDR3 is 13 amino acids. This chain's CDR3 is CASSLYSQDGYTF. The CDR3, as DNA: TGTGCCAGCAGTTTGTACAGCCAGGATGGCTACACCTTC.